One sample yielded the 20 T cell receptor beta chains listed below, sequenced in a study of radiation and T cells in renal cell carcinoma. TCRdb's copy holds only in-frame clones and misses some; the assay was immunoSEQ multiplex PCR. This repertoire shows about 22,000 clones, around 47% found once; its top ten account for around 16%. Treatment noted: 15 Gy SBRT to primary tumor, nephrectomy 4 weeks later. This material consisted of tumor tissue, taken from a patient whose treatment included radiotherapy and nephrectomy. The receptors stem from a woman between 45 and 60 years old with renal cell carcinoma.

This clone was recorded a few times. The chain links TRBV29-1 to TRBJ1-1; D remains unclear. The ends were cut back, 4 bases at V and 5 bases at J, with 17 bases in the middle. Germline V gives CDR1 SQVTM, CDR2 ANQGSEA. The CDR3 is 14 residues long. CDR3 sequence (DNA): TGCAGCGTTGCAACGTCTGGGGTGTCTACTGAAGCTTTCTTT. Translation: CSVATSGVSTEAFF. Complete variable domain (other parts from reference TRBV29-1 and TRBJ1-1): SAVISQKPSRDICQRGTSLTIQCQVDSQVTMMFWYRQQPGQSLTLIATANQGSEATYESGFVIDKFPISRPNLTFSTLTVSNMSPEDSSIYLCSVATSGVSTEAFFGQGTRLTVV.

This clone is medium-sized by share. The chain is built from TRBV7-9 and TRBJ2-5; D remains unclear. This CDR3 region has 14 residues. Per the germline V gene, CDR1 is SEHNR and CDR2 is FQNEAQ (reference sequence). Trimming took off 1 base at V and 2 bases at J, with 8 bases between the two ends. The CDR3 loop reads CASSLDTLQETQYF. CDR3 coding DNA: TGTGCCAGCAGCTTAGATACACTACAAGAGACCCAGTACTTC.

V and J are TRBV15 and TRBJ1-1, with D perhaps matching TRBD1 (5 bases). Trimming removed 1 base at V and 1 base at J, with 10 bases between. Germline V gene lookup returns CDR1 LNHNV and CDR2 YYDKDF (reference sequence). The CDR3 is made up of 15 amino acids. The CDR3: CATSRGRQGNTEAFF. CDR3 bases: TGTGCCACCAGCAGAGGTCGGCAGGGGAACACTGAAGCTTTCTTT.

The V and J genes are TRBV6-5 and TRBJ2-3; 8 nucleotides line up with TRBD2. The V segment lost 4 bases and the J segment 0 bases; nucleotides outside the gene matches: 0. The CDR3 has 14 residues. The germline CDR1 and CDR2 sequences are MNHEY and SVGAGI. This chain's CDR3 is CASSSGGSTDTQYF. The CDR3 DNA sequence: TGTGCCAGCAGTTCGGGGGGGAGCACAGATACGCAGTATTTT.

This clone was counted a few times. The CDR3 reads CASSLGTANTEAFF. CDR3 sequence (DNA): TGTGCCAGCAGCTTAGGGACGGCTAACACTGAAGCTTTCTTT. The rearrangement joins TRBV7-2 to TRBJ1-1; D uncertain. Germline V gene data show CDR1 as SGHTA and CDR2 as FQGNSA. The V end lost 1 base, the J end lost 2 bases, and 8 bases lay between the germline ends. The length of the CDR3 is 14 residues.

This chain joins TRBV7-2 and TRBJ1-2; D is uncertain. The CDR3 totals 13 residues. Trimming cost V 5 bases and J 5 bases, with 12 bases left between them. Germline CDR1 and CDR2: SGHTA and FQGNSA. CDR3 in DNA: TGTGCCAGCAGCGCTCACCTGCTATATGGCTACACCTTC. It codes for CASSAHLLYGYTF.

The CDR3 loop is CASTRSASIYGYTF. CDR3 sequence (DNA): TGTGCCAGTACCCGGTCAGCCAGCATCTATGGCTACACCTTC. The rearrangement joins TRBV19 to TRBJ1-2, with D unclear. Trimming stripped 7 bases from V and 4 bases from J, with 16 bases between. This CDR3 spans 14 amino acids. Germline CDR1 and CDR2: LNHDA and SQIVND (reference sequence).

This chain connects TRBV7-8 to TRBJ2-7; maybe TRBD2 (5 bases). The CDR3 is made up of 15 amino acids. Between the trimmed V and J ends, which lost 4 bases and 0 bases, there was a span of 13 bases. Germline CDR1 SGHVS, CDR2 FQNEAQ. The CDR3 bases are TGTGCCAGCAGCTCCGTAGCGTCAATCTCCTACGAGCAGTACTTC. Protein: CASSSVASISYEQYF.

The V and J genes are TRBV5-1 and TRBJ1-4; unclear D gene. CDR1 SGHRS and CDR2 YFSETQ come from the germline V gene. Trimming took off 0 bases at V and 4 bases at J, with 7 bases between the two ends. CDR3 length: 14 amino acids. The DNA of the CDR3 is TGCGCCAGCAGCTTGGATGGCTATAATGAAAAACTGTTTTTT. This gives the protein CASSLDGYNEKLFF.

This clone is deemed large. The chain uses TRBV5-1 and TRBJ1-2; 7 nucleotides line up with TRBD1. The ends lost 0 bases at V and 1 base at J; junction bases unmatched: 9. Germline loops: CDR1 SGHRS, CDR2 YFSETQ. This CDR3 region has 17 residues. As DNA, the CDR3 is TGCGCCAGCAGCTTGGCCGACAGGGCGGCGGGTAACTATGGCTACACCTTC. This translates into CASSLADRAAGNYGYTF.

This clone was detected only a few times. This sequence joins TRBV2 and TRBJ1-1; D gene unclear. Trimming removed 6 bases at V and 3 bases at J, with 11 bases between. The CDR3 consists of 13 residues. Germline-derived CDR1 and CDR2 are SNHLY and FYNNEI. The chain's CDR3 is CASSMDGYTEAFF. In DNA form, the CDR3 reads TGTGCCAGCAGCATGGACGGCTACACTGAAGCTTTCTTT.

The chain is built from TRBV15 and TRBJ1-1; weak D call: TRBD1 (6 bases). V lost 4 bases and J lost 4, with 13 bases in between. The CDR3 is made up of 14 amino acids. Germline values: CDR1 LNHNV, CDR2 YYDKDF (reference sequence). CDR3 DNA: TGTGCCACCAGCACGAACAGGGTTAGCACTGAAGCTTTCTTT. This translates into CATSTNRVSTEAFF.

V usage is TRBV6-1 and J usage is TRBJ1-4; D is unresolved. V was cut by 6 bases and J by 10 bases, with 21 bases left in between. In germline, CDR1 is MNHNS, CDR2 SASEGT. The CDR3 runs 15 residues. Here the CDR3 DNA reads TGTGCCAGCAGCCGATACTGGGCCCCAGTCCCAAAACTGTTTTTT. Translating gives CASSRYWAPVPKLFF.

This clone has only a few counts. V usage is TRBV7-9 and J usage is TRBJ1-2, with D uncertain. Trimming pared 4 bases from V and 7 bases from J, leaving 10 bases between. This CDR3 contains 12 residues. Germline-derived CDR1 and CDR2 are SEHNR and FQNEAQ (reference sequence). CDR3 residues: CASSSMPGGYTF. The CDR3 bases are TGTGCCAGCAGCTCCATGCCAGGTGGCTACACCTTC.

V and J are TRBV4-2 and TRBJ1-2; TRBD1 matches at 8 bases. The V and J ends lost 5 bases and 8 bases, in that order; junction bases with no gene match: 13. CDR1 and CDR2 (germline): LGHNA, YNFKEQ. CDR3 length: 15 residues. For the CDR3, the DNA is TGTGCCAGCAGCTCCGCCCCAGACAGGGGTATCGGCTACACCTTC. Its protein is CASSSAPDRGIGYTF.

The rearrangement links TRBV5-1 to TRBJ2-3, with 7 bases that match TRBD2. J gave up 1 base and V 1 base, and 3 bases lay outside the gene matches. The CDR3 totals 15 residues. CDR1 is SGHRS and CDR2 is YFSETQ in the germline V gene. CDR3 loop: CASSLNGRGTDTQYF. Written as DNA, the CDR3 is TGCGCCAGCAGCTTGAATGGGAGGGGCACAGATACGCAGTATTTT.

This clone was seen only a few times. The CDR3 spells CASSPTRYLNTEAFF. CDR3 coding DNA: TGTGCCAGCTCACCAACCCGGTACTTGAACACTGAAGCTTTCTTT. V usage is TRBV18 and J usage is TRBJ1-1; D not resolved. Germline CDR1 is KGHSH and CDR2 is LQKENI. The V end lost 2 bases, the J end lost 0 bases, and 10 bases lay between the germline ends. The CDR3 length is 15 residues.

CDR3 in DNA: TGTGCCAGCAGCTTACAGGGGTTCAATGAGCAGTTCTTC. Protein sequence: CASSLQGFNEQFF. The gene calls are TRBV7-2 and TRBJ2-1, with D perhaps matching TRBD1 (6 bases). V lost 2 bases and J lost 6, with 8 bases in between. There are 13 residues in the CDR3. CDR1 is SGHTA and CDR2 is FQGNSA in the germline V gene. Full variable domain (missing parts from reference TRBV7-2 and TRBJ2-1): GAGVSQSPSNKVTEKGKDVELRCDPISGHTALYWYRQSLGQGLEFLIYFQGNSAPDKSGLPSDRFSAERTGGSVSTLTIQRTQQEDSAVYLCASSLQGFNEQFFGPGTRLTVL.

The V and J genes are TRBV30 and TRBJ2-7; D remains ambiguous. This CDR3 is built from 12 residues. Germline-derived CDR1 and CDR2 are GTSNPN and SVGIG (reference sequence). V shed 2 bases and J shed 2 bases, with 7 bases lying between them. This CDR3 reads CAWSQTAYEQYF. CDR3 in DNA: TGTGCCTGGAGTCAAACAGCCTACGAGCAGTACTTC. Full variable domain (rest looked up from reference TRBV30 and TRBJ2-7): SQTIHQWPATLVQPVGSPLSLECTVEGTSNPNLYWYRQAAGRGLQLLFYSVGIGQISSEVPQNLSASRPQDRQFILSSKKLLLSDSGFYLCAWSQTAYEQYFGPGTRLTVT.

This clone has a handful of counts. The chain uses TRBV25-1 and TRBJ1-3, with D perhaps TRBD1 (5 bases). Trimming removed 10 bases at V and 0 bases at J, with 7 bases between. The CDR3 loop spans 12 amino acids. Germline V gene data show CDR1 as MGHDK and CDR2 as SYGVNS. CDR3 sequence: CAMQGSGNTIYF. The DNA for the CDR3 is TGTGCCATGCAGGGCTCTGGAAACACCATATATTTT.